These 25 T cell receptor beta chains share one sample of origin, sequenced in a study of beta chain features in type 1 diabetes. For these TCRs, the target antigens are not known. Reverse transcription of all isolated RNA meant that expressed TCRB transcripts were sequenced. Assay: immunoSEQ multiplex PCR; the TCRdb copy retains only in-frame clones and omits some. Here the sample spans approximately 260,000 clones, roughly 20% being singletons. Study-wide results and caveats: TCRB CDR3 length was moderately but significantly reduced in all four CD4+ subsets of Type 1 diabetes patients.

The sample taken for sequencing was naive CD4+ T cells from blood. All receptors come from a woman between 40 and 50 years old with type 1 diabetes.

The chain's CDR3 is CASSYSRGADYGYTF. The DNA of the CDR3 is TGTGCCAGCAGTTACAGCAGGGGCGCCGACTATGGCTACACCTTC. This chain connects TRBV6-5 to TRBJ1-2; the D gene is possibly TRBD1 (6 bases). Germline-derived CDR1 and CDR2 are MNHEY and SVGAGI. CDR3 length equals 15 residues. With 2 bases removed from V and 3 bases from J, the gap between germline ends came to 13 bases.

This clone was seen more than once but under ten times. The V gene is TRBV4-2, the J gene TRBJ2-7; TRBD2 matches at 14 bases. The CDR3 spans 16 residues. The germline gives CDR1 LGHNA, CDR2 YNFKEQ. V trimming: 4 bases; J trimming: 0 bases; junction bases outside the gene matches: 2. The CDR3 sequence: CASSPGTSGSSYEQYF. The CDR3 nucleotides are TGTGCCAGCAGCCCAGGGACTAGCGGGAGCTCCTACGAGCAGTACTTC.

The chain recombines TRBV10-3 with TRBJ2-3; TRBD1 aligns across 10 bases. The germline CDR1 and CDR2 sequences are ENHRY and SYGVKD. The CDR3 is made up of 16 amino acids. V lost 3 bases to trimming and J lost 7 bases; unmatched junction nucleotides: 10. CDR3 nucleotides: TGTGCCATCAGTGAACCGGGGGACAGGGGCTTCCATACGCAGTATTTT. Translation: CAISEPGDRGFHTQYF.

DNA of the CDR3: TGTGCCAGCTCACTAGCCGACAGGGTAAAAAACATTCAGTACTTC. It codes for CASSLADRVKNIQYF. The chain is built from TRBV18 and TRBJ2-4; 7 bases agree with TRBD1. V lost 4 bases to trimming and J lost 4 bases; unmatched junction nucleotides: 7. The germline CDR1 and CDR2 sequences are KGHSH and LQKENI. CDR3 length equals 15 residues.

This clone was recorded a few times. The rearrangement links TRBV7-9 to TRBJ2-3; 14 nucleotides line up with TRBD2. Per germline, CDR1 SEHNR and CDR2 FQNEAQ (reference sequence). The CDR3 is 16 amino acids. V shed 3 bases, J shed 1 base, and the junction held 0 bases outside the gene matches. The chain's CDR3 is CASSLGLAGGTDTQYF. DNA of the CDR3: TGTGCCAGCAGCTTGGGACTAGCGGGGGGCACAGATACGCAGTATTTT.

The V gene is TRBV4-2, the J gene TRBJ2-7; the match to TRBD2 covers 10 bases. This CDR3 has 18 residues. Trimming cost V 0 bases and J 3 bases; bases outside gene matches: 11. Germline CDR1 reads LGHNA; CDR2 reads YNFKEQ. The CDR3 loop reads CASSQDPQLAGSSYEQYF. The CDR3 nucleotides are TGTGCCAGCAGCCAAGATCCCCAACTAGCGGGATCCAGCTACGAGCAGTACTTC.

The rearrangement uses TRBV29-1 and TRBJ2-3; weak D call: TRBD2 (5 bases). Germline CDR1 reads SQVTM; CDR2 reads ANQGSEA. V gave up 4 bases and J gave up 1 base, with 9 bases separating them. The CDR3 is 13 residues long. For the CDR3, the DNA is TGCAGCGTTGCTGAGGGCGGCACAGATACGCAGTATTTT. This encodes CSVAEGGTDTQYF.

The V call is TRBV30, the J call TRBJ2-2; 8 bases are a match to TRBD1. In germline, CDR1 is GTSNPN, CDR2 SVGIG (reference sequence). Trimming removed 2 bases from V and 0 bases from J; junction bases left unmatched: 2. The CDR3 has 15 residues. The DNA for the CDR3 is TGTGCCTGGAGTCCAGGGGGCACGAACACCGGGGAGCTGTTTTTT. It translates to CAWSPGGTNTGELFF.

J is TRBJ1-2 and V is TRBV30; 10 bases map to TRBD1. CDR3 length equals 14 residues. V was clipped by 2 bases and J by 9 bases; unmatched bases: 9. The germline V gene encodes CDR1 GTSNPN and CDR2 SVGIG (reference sequence). The DNA of the CDR3 is TGTGCCTGGAGTATAAACTGGGGACAGGGGCGCTACACCTTC. Its translation: CAWSINWGQGRYTF.

This clone was detected a few times. This chain joins TRBV28 and TRBJ2-3, with 10 bases aligning to TRBD2. This CDR3 comprises 16 residues. V lost 4 bases and J lost 1; bases outside the gene matches: 5. Germline V CDR1 and CDR2: MDHEN, SYDVKM. The DNA for the CDR3 is TGTGCCAGCAGTTCCCCTAGCGGGAGCCGCACAGATACGCAGTATTTT. Residues: CASSSPSGSRTDTQYF.

This clone was observed a few times. CDR3 protein: CASSVALSTDTQYF. Here the CDR3 DNA reads TGTGCCAGCAGCGTAGCTCTGAGCACAGATACGCAGTATTTT. The chain recombines TRBV9 with TRBJ2-3; no clear D. CDR1 and CDR2 (germline): SGDLS, YYNGEE. Trimming shortened V by 0 bases and J by 0 bases, and 5 bases separated the two germline ends. This CDR3 contains 14 residues.

This chain links TRBV25-1 with TRBJ2-2, with D tentatively TRBD1 (6 bases). The germline V gene encodes CDR1 MGHDK and CDR2 SYGVNS. The CDR3 has 14 residues. V shed 4 bases and J shed 2 bases, with 8 bases lying between them. CDR3 amino acids: CASSGDTNTGELFF. The CDR3 DNA reads TGTGCCAGCAGTGGGGACACCAACACCGGGGAGCTGTTTTTT.

The chain is built from TRBV7-2 and TRBJ2-5; 8 bases map to TRBD2. J lost 5 bases, V lost 5 bases, and 10 bases had no gene match. CDR3 length: 15 amino acids. Germline V CDR1 and CDR2: SGHTA, FQGNSA. In DNA, the CDR3 is TGTGCCAGCAGCCCTCCTGGGGGGACTAGGGAGACCCAGTACTTC. Protein product: CASSPPGGTRETQYF.

This sequence joins TRBV7-2 and TRBJ1-6; no reliable D call. CDR3 size: 17 residues. Trimming pared 2 bases from V and 0 bases from J, leaving 11 bases between. The germline gives CDR1 SGHTA, CDR2 FQGNSA. The CDR3 nucleotides read TGTGCCAGCAGCTTACGAGGGTCCAGCTCCTATAATTCACCCCTCCACTTT. Protein product: CASSLRGSSSYNSPLHF.

This clone showed up just a few times. The rearrangement joins TRBV5-1 to TRBJ2-3; the D gene is possibly TRBD1 (6 bases). Germline V lookup: CDR1 SGHRS, CDR2 YFSETQ. Trimming left V 1 base short and J 3 bases short, with 15 bases between. CDR3 length equals 16 residues. CDR3 amino acids: CASSLTPSTGTDTQYF. DNA for the CDR3: TGCGCCAGCAGCTTGACCCCGTCTACAGGGACAGATACGCAGTATTTT.

This clone was detected only once. The chain combines TRBV7-3 with TRBJ2-1; 14 nucleotides match TRBD2. CDR1 and CDR2 from the germline V gene are SGHTA and FQGTGA. The CDR3 spans 15 residues. Trimming took 2 bases from V and 7 from J; bases not matched to a gene: 1. The CDR3 here is CASSLGTSGRNEQFF. CDR3 coding DNA: TGTGCCAGCAGCTTAGGGACTAGCGGGAGAAATGAGCAGTTCTTC.

The CDR3 region is CASSSTGGNSPLHF. DNA of the CDR3: TGTGCCAGCAGCTCGACAGGGGGGAATTCACCCCTCCACTTT. This chain uses TRBV6-5 with TRBJ1-6, with TRBD1 matching over 9 bases. V was pared by 6 bases and J by 7 bases, with 4 bases of the junction left unmatched. Germline-derived CDR1 and CDR2 are MNHEY and SVGAGI. CDR3 length: 14 residues.

The V call is TRBV5-4, the J call TRBJ2-5; TRBD1 aligns across 8 bases. V lost 4 bases and J lost 2; bases outside the gene matches: 7. CDR3 length equals 15 residues. Germline V gene data show CDR1 as SGHNT and CDR2 as YYREEE (reference sequence). Here the CDR3 reads CASSAGQGIQETQYF. The DNA for the CDR3 is TGTGCCAGCAGCGCTGGACAGGGCATACAAGAGACCCAGTACTTC.

This clone was observed a handful of times. The chain combines TRBV9 with TRBJ2-2; 7 bases align to TRBD1. Germline-derived CDR1 and CDR2 are SGDLS and YYNGEE. This CDR3 comprises 15 residues. Trimming removed 4 bases from V and 4 bases from J; junction bases left unmatched: 7. CDR3 nucleotides: TGTGCCAGCAGCCGGGACAGCGCCTTCACCGGGGAGCTGTTTTTT. Translation: CASSRDSAFTGELFF.

CDR3 amino acids: CASSTSGLSYEQYF. The CDR3 DNA reads as TGTGCCAGCAGCACCTCGGGACTTTCCTACGAGCAGTACTTC. This sequence joins TRBV13 and TRBJ2-7, with D possibly matching TRBD2 (6 bases). The CDR3 runs 14 residues. Germline V gene data show CDR1 as PRHDT and CDR2 as FYEKMQ (reference sequence). Trimming took 5 bases from V and 1 from J, leaving 12 bases between them.

This clone was seen once. The chain links TRBV18 to TRBJ2-3; perhaps TRBD2 as D (6 bases). V lost 6 bases to trimming and J lost 2 bases, with 12 bases between them. This CDR3 is built from 14 residues. CDR1 and CDR2 from the germline V gene are KGHSH and LQKENI. The CDR3 protein is CASSPGTHTDTQYF. CDR3 sequence (DNA): TGTGCCAGCTCCCCCGGGACTCACACAGATACGCAGTATTTT.

This clone appeared a few times. This rearrangement joins TRBV7-9 to TRBJ1-1, with D uncertain. V shed 5 bases and J shed 3 bases, with 10 bases lying between them. Per germline, CDR1 SEHNR and CDR2 FQNEAQ (reference sequence). The CDR3 covers 13 residues. Here the CDR3 DNA reads TGTGCCAGCAGCCCTCGGGTGGACACTGAAGCTTTCTTT. It encodes CASSPRVDTEAFF.

The chain combines TRBV18 with TRBJ1-2, with D uncertain. Per the germline V gene, CDR1 is KGHSH and CDR2 is LQKENI. V lost 3 bases to trimming and J lost 3 bases, with 11 bases between them. This CDR3 region has 14 residues. The CDR3 nucleotides read TGTGCCAGCTCACCCCTCGGGGAGTACTATGGCTACACCTTC. It translates to CASSPLGEYYGYTF.

This sequence joins TRBV20-1 and TRBJ2-7; weak D call: TRBD1 (6 bases). This CDR3 region has 11 residues. Looked up from germline, CDR1 is DFQATT and CDR2 is SNEGSKA (reference sequence). V was clipped by 3 bases and J by 4 bases, with 7 bases between them. The CDR3 spells CSARGQYEQYF. In DNA, the CDR3 is TGCAGTGCTAGGGGACAATACGAGCAGTACTTC.

This clone was detected a few times. The chain links TRBV28 to TRBJ1-1; tentative D call: TRBD1 (6 bases). Trimming left V 0 bases short and J 5 bases short, with 22 bases between. This CDR3 has 18 residues. The germline V gene has CDR1 MDHEN and CDR2 SYDVKM. CDR3 nucleotide sequence: TGTGCCAGCAGTTTATGGGGAGGGGGTGGCGGGAGTGGAACTGAAGCTTTCTTT. This gives the protein CASSLWGGGGGSGTEAFF.